Listed here is a single TCR beta chain. The V end lost 0 bases, the J end lost 4 bases, and 19 bases lay between the germline ends. Germline V gives CDR1 SGDLS, CDR2 YYNGEE. The CDR3 runs to 17 residues. This sample is part of a study of T cell changes during pregnancy in multiple sclerosis. Assay: immunoSEQ multiplex PCR; the TCRdb copy retains only in-frame clones and omits some. The sample holds about 76,000 clones, more than 85% seen once. The chain joins TRBV9 to TRBJ2-5, with D perhaps TRBD1 (6 bases). The TCR originated in a female donor in good health, enrolled as a control in a pregnancy study. The sample in question was peripheral blood, obtained in the first trimester of pregnancy. This CDR3 is CASSVGGHGTTAETQYF. CDR3 DNA sequence: TGTGCCAGCAGCGTAGGGGGGCACGGAACTACAGCAGAGACCCAGTACTTC.